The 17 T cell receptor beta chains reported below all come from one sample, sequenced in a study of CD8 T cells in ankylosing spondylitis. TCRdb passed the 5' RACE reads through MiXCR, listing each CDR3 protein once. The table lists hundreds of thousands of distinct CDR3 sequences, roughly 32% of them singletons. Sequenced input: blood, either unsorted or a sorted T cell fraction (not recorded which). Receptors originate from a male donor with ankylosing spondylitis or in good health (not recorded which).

The CDR3 nucleotides are TGCAGTGCTAGTGCGGTCAGCCAGAACACCGGGGAGCTGTTTTTT. Protein product: CSASAVSQNTGELFF. V is TRBV20-1 and J is TRBJ2-2; no clear D. Trimming stripped 3 bases from V and 1 base from J, with 12 bases between. The CDR3 has 15 amino acids. Germline V gene lookup returns CDR1 DFQATT and CDR2 SNEGSKA (reference sequence).

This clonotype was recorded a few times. CDR3 DNA: TGCAGTGCTAGAGCTCGCCAGTACTTGACCTACAATGAGCAGTTCTTC. As protein: CSARARQYLTYNEQFF. The chain links TRBV20-1 to TRBJ2-1; D call uncertain. The V end lost 1 base, the J end lost 2 bases, and 15 bases lay between the germline ends. Per germline, CDR1 DFQATT and CDR2 SNEGSKA (reference sequence). The CDR3 runs to 16 residues.

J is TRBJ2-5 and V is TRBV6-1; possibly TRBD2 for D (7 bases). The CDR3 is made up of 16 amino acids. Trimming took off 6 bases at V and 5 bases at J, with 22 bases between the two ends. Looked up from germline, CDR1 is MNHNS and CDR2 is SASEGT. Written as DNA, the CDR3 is TGTGCCAGCAGCCGCAAAGGGGGGGGGCAGGCGGAGACCCAGTACTTC. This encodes CASSRKGGGQAETQYF.

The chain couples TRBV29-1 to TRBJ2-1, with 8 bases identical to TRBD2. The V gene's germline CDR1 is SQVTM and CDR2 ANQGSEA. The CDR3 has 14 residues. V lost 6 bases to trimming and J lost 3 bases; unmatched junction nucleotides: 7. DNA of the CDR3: TGCAGCGTAGCAAGACTAGCGAACTACAATGAGCAGTTCTTC. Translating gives CSVARLANYNEQFF.

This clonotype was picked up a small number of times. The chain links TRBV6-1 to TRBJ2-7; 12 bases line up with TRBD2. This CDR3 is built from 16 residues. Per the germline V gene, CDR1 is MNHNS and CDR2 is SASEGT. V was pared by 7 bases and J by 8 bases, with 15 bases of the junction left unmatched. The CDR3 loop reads CASTRGGASGGDKQYF. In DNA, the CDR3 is TGTGCCAGCACCCGGGGAGGGGCTAGCGGGGGGGACAAGCAGTACTTC.

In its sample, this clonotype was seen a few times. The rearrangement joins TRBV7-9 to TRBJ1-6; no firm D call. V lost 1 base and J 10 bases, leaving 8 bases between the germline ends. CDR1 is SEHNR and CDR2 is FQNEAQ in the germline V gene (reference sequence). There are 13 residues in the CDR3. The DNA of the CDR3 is TGTGCCAGCAGCTTAGGAGGTGCCTCACCCCTCCACTTT. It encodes CASSLGGASPLHF.

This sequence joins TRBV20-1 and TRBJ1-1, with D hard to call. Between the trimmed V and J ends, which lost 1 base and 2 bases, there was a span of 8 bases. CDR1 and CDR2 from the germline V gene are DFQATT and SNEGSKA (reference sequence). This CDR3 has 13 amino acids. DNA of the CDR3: TGCAGTGCTAGAGTGGCAGATAACACTGAAGCTTTCTTT. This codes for CSARVADNTEAFF.

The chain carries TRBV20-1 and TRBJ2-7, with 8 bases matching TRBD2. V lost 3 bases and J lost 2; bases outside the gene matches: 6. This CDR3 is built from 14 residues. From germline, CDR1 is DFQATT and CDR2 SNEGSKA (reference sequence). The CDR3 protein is CSASIQRGTYEQYF. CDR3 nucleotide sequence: TGCAGTGCTAGCATCCAGCGGGGGACCTACGAGCAGTACTTC.

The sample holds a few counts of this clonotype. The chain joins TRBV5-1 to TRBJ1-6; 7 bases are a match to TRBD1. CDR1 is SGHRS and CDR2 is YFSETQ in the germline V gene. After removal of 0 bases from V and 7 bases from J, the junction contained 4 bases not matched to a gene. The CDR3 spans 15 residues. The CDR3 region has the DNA TGCGCCAGCAGCTTGGAGGGGGCGCGGAATTCACCCCTCCACTTT. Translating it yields CASSLEGARNSPLHF.

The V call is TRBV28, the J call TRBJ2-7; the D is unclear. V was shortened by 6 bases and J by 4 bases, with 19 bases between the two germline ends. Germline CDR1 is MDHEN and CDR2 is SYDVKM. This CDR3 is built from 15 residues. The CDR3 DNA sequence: TGTGCCAGCAGGTCTGGTTTCGTAGCTCCGTACGAGCAGTACTTC. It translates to CASRSGFVAPYEQYF.

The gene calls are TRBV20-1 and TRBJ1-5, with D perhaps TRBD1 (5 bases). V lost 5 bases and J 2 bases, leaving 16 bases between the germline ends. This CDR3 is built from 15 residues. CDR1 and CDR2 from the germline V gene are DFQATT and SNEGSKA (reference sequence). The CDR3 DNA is TGCAGTGCTCCCCGCAGGGAGGGCCGCAATCAGCCCCAGCATTTT. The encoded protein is CSAPRREGRNQPQHF.

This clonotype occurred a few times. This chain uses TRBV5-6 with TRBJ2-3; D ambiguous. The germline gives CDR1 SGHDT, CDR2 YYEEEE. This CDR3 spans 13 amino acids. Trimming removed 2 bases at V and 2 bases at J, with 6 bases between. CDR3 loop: CASSFQPTDTQYF. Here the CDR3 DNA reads TGTGCCAGCAGCTTCCAACCCACAGATACGCAGTATTTT. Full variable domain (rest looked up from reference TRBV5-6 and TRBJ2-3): DAGVTQSPTHLIKTRGQQVTLRCSPKSGHDTVSWYQQALGQGPQFIFQYYEEEERQRGNFPDRFSGHQFPNYSSELNVNALLLGDSALYLCASSFQPTDTQYFGPGTRLTVL.

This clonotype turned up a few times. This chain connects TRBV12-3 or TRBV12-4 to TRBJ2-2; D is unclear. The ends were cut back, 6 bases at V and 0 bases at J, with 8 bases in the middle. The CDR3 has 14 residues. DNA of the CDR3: TGTGCCAGCAGCTTCACAGCGAACACCGGGGAGCTGTTTTTT. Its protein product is CASSFTANTGELFF.

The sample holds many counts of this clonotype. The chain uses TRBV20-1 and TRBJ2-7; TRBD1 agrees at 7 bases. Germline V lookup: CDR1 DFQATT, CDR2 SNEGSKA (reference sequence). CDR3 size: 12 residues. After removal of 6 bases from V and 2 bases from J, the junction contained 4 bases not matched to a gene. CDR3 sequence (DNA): TGCAGTGCCAGGGGGTTTCCCTACGAGCAGTACTTC. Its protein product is CSARGFPYEQYF.

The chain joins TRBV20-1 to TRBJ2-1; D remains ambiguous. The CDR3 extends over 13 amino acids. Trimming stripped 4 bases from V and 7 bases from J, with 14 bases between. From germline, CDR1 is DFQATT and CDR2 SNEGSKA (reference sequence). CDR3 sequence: CSAINTVRNEQFF. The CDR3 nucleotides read TGCAGTGCTATTAATACCGTGAGGAATGAGCAGTTCTTC.

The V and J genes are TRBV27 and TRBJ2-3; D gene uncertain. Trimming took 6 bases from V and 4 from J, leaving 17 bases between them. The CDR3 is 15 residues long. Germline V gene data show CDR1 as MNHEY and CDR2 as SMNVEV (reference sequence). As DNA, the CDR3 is TGTGCCAGCAGCCCCTCTGGTGGAGTCGCAGATACGCAGTATTTT. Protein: CASSPSGGVADTQYF.

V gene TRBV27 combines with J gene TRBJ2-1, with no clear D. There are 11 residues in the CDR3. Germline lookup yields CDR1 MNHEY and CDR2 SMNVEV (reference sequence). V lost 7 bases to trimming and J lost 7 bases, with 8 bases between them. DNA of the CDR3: TGTGCCAGCACCCTGGGGAATGAGCAGTTCTTC. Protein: CASTLGNEQFF.